This TCR beta chain emerged from a study of shared clonotypes between healthy human individuals. Looking at the study overall: Two female and a few male donors aged 18 to 49 were enrolled.

Germline V gene data show CDR1 as SGHVS and CDR2 as FQNEAQ. This CDR3 contains 15 residues. The V segment lost 4 bases and the J segment 7 bases; nucleotides outside the gene matches: 6. The protocol was immunoSEQ multiplex PCR, while the TCRdb copy is restricted to in-frame clones and leaves out a portion. Of about 2.4 million clones listed, approximately 94% are singletons. Adult donors, all healthy and HIV-negative, had no recent acute infections or vaccinations. V is TRBV7-8 and J is TRBJ1-6; 8 bases match TRBD1. Sequencing was performed on naive CD4+ T cells from PBMCs. Specified subset: CD45RA+ positively selected. This sequence was found in a young man in good health. Some clones in this sample may be carry-over from other donors' samples. The CDR3 bases are TGTGCCAGCAGCTCAGTGACAGGGGCGAATTCACCCCTCCACTTT. Translation gives CASSSVTGANSPLHF.